This T cell receptor beta chain was documented in a study of blood T cell repertoires in COVID-19 (dated by TCRdb to the early 2020s). Some background on the complete study: Samples covering the acute and convalescent phases of COVID-19 were provided by collaborators in the United States, Italy and Spain. The prospective study material was composed of cDNA or gDNA derived from T cells, B-cell-depleted T cells, or PBMCs. Deeply sampled blood TCRbeta repertoires from subjects exposed to, actively infected with, or recovered from COVID-19 were included in the dataset. HLA class I and class II types, where available, came from metadata supplied by the sample provider rather than from assay-based typing. The samples were drawn from the first 160 participants of the ongoing ImmuneRACE study and from 1,254 subjects provided by 6 global collaborators. The repertoires were made available in a free public database intended to serve as a resource for research on the immune response to SARS-CoV-2. A de-identified subject ID, COVID-19 status, age in years and sex were almost always included in the sample metadata. Study-wide conclusions, independent of this receptor: How much clinical and demographic metadata was included differed by source and by participant, and the metadata was provided uncurated.

The collaborating institutions used their own protocols to collect whole blood in K2EDTA tubes. For TCRbeta analysis, collaborators shipped samples in one of three forms: frozen whole blood, isolated PBMCs, or DNA extracted from either of those sample types. For this clone: There is no known antigen for this receptor. No base qualities exist here, and no much larger clone lies one base off it.

The immunoSEQ Assay, a bias-controlled multiplex PCR, was used to amplify TCRbeta CDR3 regions from genomic DNA. Per the authors' processing: Within the assay, amplification of reference gene primers was used to estimate how many nucleated cells each sample contained. Sequence reads were collapsed and filtered to measure the absolute abundance of every unique TCRbeta CDR3 rearrangement. Productive Simpson clonality was computed per sample as the square root of Simpson's diversity index over productive rearrangements. TCRdb's version of the immuneACCESS table is confined to in-frame rearrangements and falls short of the full clone set. An unresolved V gene accounts for under half of the shortfall where checked; the remainder is of unknown origin. V, J and clone size were drawn from that table, and D and trimming were deduced from the DNA. This sample lists more than 25,000 clones; around 90% were detected once. The ten top clones hold over 5% of the sample.

Counted from cysteine to phenylalanine, this CDR3 has 15 amino acids. Just CDR3 DNA is preserved here, 45 bases in frame from base 1. V is clipped by 1 base and J by 8 bases, and the sequence between their germline boundaries is 15 bases long. Taken from the germline V gene, the CDR1 and CDR2 loops are LGHNA and YNFKEQ. The chain links TRBV4-2 with TRBJ2-1; confidence is insufficient to name the D gene. This clonotype was obtained from a man aged 55 to 70 with active COVID-19. The specimen sequenced was peripheral blood. The CDR3 here reads CASSQAHGSRDEQFF. The bases are TGTGCCAGCAGCCAAGCTCACGGCTCTCGGGATGAGCAGTTCTTC.